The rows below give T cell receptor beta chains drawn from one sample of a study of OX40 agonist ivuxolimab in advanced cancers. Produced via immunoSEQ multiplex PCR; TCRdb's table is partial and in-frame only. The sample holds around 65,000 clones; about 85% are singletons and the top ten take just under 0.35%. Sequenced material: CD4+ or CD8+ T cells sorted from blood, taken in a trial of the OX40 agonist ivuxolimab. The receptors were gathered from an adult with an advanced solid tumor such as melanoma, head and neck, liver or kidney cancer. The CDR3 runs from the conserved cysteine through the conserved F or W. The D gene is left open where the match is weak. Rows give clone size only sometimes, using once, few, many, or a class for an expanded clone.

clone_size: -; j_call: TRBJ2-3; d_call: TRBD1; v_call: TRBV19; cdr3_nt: TGTGCCAGTAGTACGCCGGGACAGGGGTCCACTACGCAGTATTTT; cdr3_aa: CASSTPGQGSTTQYF
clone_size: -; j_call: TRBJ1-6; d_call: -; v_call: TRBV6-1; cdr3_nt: TGTGCCAGCCTGGGGGACGGATTCGTTGCCCTCCACTTT; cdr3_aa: CASLGDGFVALHF
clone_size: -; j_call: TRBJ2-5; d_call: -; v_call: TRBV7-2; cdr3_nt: TGTGCCAGCAGCTTAGCCCCGACAGAAAAAGAGACCCAGTACTTC; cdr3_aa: CASSLAPTEKETQYF
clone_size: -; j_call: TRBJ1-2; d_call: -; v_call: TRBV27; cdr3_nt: TGTGCCAGCAGCGAAGACAGGCATGGCTACACCTTC; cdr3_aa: CASSEDRHGYTF
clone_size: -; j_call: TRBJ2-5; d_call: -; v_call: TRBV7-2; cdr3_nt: TGTGCCAGCAGCTGGGGGGGGCCAAGGAGAGAGACCCAGTACTTC; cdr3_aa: CASSWGGPRRETQYF
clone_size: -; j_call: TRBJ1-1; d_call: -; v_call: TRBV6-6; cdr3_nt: TGTGCCAGCAGATTAGACAGGTTGAACACTGAAGCTTTCTTT; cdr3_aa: CASRLDRLNTEAFF
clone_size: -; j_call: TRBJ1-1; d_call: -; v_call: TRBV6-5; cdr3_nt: TGTGCCAGCAGCCCACTGACAGCCAACACTGAAGCTTTCTTT; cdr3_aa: CASSPLTANTEAFF
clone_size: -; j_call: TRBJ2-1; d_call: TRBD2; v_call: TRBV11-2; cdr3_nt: TGTGCCAGCAGCCTCACGATGGATAGCGGGCGACGGAATGAGCAGTTCTTC; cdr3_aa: CASSLTMDSGRRNEQFF
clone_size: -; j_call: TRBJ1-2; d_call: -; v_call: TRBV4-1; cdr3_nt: TGCGCCAGCAGCCAAGAAGGGTTTACGGGCTACACCTTC; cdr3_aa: CASSQEGFTGYTF
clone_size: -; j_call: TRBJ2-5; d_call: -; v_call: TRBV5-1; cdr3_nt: TGCGCCAGCAGCCTGGGGGTGGGAGAGACCCAGTACTTC; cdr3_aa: CASSLGVGETQYF
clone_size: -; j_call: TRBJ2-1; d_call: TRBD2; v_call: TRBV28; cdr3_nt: TGTGCCAGCAGTTTAGCTCCAGCGGGGGCCGAGCAGTTCTTC; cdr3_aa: CASSLAPAGAEQFF
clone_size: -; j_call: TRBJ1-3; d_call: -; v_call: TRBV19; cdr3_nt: TGTGCCAGTATCCAAGACAGCTCTGGAAACACCATATATTTT; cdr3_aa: CASIQDSSGNTIYF
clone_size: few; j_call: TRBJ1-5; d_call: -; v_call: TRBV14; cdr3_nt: TGTGCCAGCAGCCAAGAAGTAGGGCAGCCCCAGCATTTT; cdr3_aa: CASSQEVGQPQHF
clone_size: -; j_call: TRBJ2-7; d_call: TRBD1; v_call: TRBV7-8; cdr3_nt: TGTGCCAGCAGCATGGGACAGGGGGGGCAGTACTTC; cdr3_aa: CASSMGQGGQYF
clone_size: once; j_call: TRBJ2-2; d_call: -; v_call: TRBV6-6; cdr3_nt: TGTGCCATCCAAGGTACCAGGGCGTTGGACGGGGAGCTGTTTTTT; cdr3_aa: CAIQGTRALDGELFF
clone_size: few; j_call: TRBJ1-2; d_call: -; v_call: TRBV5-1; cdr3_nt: TGCGCCAGCAGCTCGGAGGGGGGGCACGGCTACACCTTC; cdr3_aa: CASSSEGGHGYTF
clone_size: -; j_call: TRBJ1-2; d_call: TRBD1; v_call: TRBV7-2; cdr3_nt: TGTGCCAGCAGCCCAAACCTGGGACAGGGTGGCTATGGCTACACCTTC; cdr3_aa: CASSPNLGQGGYGYTF
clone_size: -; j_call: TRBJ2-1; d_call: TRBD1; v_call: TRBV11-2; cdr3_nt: TGTGCCAGCAGCCGGGACAGGGCATCAGGGGCTTTCGAGTTCTTC; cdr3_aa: CASSRDRASGAFEFF
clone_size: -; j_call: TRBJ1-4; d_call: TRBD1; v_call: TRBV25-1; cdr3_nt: TGTGCCAGCAGAACCGGGACAGGGGTAACAACTAATGAAAAACTGTTTTTT; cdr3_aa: CASRTGTGVTTNEKLFF
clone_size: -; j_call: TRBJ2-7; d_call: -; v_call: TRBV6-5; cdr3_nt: TGTGCCAGCAGCCCTGGGACCTACGAGCAGTACTTC; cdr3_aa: CASSPGTYEQYF
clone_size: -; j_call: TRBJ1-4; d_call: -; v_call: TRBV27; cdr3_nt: TGTGCCAGCAGTTCCCCTTGGCGAGGAATCGAAAAACTGTTTTTT; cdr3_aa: CASSSPWRGIEKLFF
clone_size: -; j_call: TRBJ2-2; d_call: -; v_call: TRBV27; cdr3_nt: TGTGCCAGCAGTCTATATAACACCGGGGAGCTGTTTTTT; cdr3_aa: CASSLYNTGELFF
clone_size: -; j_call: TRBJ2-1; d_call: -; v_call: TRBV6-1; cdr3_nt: TGTGCCAGCAGGAGTAAGGGCAATGAGCAGTTCTTC; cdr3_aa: CASRSKGNEQFF
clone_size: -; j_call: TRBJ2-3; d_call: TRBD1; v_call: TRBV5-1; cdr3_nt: TGCGCCAGCAGCTTGATGACAGGGTCCACAGATACGCAGTATTTT; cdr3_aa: CASSLMTGSTDTQYF
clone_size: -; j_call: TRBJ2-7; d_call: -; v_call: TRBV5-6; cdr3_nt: TGTGCCAGCAGCCCTTATCGGGTGGGCCGCGGACACGAGCAGTACTTC; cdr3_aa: CASSPYRVGRGHEQYF
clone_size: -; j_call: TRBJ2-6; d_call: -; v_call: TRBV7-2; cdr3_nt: TGTGCCAGCAGCTTAGATTCGCCTTCTGGGGCCAACGTCCTGACTTTC; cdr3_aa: CASSLDSPSGANVLTF
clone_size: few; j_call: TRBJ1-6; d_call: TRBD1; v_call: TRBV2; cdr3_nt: TGTGCCAGCGGGACAGGGCTCACCCGGCGCCTCCACTTT; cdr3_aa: CASGTGLTRRLHF
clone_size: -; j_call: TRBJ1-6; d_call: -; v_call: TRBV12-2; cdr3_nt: TGTGCAAGTCGCTTAAGGCCGGGCCATAATTCACCCCTCCACTTT; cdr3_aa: CASRLRPGHNSPLHF
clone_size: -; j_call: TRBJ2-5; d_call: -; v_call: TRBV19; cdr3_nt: TGTGCCAGTAGCCAGGGGATGGGAGAGACCCAGTACTTC; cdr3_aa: CASSQGMGETQYF
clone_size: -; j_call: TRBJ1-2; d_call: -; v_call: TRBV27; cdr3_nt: TGTGCCAGCAGCCTGGGAGGGGGGGAATATGGCTACACCTTC; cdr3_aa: CASSLGGGEYGYTF
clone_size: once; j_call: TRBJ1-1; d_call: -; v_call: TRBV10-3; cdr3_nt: TGTGCCATCTCAGGGTTCGGTGAAGCTTTCTTT; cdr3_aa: CAISGFGEAFF
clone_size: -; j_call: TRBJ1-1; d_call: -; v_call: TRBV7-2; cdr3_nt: TGTGCCAGCAGCTTCCTCTCATTGAACACTGAAGCTTTCTTT; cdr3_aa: CASSFLSLNTEAFF
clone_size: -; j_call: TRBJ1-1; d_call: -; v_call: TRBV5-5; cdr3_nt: TGTGCCAGCAGCTTGTCAACAGGGATGAACACTGAAGCTTTCTTT; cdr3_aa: CASSLSTGMNTEAFF
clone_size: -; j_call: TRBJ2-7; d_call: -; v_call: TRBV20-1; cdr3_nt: TGCAGTGCTATTTTGGGTTTCGAGCAGTACTTC; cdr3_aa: CSAILGFEQYF
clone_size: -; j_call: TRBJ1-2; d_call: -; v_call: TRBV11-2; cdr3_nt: TGTGCCAGCAGCTTATCAGGACCGGGGGACTATGGCTACACCTTC; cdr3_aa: CASSLSGPGDYGYTF
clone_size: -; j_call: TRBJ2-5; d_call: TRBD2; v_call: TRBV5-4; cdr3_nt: TGTGCCAGCCAGCGACTAGCGGGGGGGCTGGAGACCCAGTACTTC; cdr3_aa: CASQRLAGGLETQYF
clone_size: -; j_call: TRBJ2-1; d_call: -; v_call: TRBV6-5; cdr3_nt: TGTGCCAGCAGTTACTCACGAATCTTCTACAATGAGCAGTTCTTC; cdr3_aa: CASSYSRIFYNEQFF
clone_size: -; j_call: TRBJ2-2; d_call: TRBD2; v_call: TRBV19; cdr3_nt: TGTGCCAGTAGTATGGCGGGGGGGCCTGCCGGGGAGCTGTTTTTT; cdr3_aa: CASSMAGGPAGELFF
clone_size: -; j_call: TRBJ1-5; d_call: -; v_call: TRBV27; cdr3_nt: TGTGCCAGCAGTTTCGCGGGGGGACACAATCAGCCCCAGCATTTT; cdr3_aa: CASSFAGGHNQPQHF
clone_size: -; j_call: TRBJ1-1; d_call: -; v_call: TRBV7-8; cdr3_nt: TGTGCCAGCAGCGTTATGGGCAGGGTAGGAACTGAAGCTTTCTTT; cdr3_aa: CASSVMGRVGTEAFF
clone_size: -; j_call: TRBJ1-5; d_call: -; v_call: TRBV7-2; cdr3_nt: TGTGCCAGCAGTTCAGGCGCAGGGAGCAATCAGCCCCAGCATTTT; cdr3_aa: CASSSGAGSNQPQHF
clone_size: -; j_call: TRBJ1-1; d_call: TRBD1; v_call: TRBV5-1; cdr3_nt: TGCGCCAGCAGCTTGGCGGGACAGGTGGGGACTGAAGCTTTCTTT; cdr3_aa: CASSLAGQVGTEAFF
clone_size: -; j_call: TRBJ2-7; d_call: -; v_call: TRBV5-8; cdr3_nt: TGTGCCAGTAATTACCGACGGACCTACGAGCAGTACTTC; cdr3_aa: CASNYRRTYEQYF
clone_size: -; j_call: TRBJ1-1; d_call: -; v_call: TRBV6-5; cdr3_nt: TGTGCCAGCAGTTACGTTAGTGGAAGCACTGAAGCTTTCTTT; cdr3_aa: CASSYVSGSTEAFF
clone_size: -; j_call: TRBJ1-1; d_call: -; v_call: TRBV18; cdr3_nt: TGTGCCAGCTTCGTTGGTAACACTGAAGCTTTCTTT; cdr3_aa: CASFVGNTEAFF
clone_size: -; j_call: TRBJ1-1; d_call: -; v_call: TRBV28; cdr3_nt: TGTGCCAGCAGTGATGTTTGGGTGAACACTGAAGCTTTCTTT; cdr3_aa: CASSDVWVNTEAFF